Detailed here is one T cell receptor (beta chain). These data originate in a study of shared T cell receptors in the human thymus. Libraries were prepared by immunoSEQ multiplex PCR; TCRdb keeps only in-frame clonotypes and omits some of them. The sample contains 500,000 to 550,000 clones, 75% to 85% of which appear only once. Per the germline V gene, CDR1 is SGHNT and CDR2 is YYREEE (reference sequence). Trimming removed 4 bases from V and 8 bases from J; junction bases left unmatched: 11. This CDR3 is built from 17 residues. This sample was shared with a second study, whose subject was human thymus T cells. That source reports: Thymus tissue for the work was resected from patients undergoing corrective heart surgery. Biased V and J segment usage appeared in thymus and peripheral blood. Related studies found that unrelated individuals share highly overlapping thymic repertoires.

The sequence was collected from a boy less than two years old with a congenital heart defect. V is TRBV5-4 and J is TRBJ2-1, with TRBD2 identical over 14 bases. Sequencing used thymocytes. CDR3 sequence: CASSGGPGLAGEHEQFF. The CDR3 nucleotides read TGTGCCAGCAGCGGGGGGCCGGGACTAGCGGGAGAACATGAGCAGTTCTTC.